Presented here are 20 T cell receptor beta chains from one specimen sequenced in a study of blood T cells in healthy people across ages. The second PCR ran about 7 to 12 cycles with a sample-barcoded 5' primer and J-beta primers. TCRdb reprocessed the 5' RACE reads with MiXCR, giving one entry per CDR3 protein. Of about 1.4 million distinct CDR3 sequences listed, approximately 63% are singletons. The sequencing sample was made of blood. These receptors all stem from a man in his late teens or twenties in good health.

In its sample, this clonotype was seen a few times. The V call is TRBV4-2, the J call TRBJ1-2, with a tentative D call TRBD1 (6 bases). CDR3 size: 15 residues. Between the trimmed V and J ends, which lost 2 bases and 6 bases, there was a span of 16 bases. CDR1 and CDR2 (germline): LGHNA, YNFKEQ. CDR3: CASSQHPGRGDGYTF. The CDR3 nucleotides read TGTGCCAGCAGCCAACATCCGGGCAGGGGTGATGGCTACACCTTC.

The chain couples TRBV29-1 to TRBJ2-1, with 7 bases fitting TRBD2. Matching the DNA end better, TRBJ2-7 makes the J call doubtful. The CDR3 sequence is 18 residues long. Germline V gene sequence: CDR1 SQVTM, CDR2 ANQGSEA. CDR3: CSVEDRAGLTSSYNEQYF. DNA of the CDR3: TGCAGCGTTGAAGATCGAGCGGGGCTTACAAGCTCCTACAATGAGCAGTACTTC.

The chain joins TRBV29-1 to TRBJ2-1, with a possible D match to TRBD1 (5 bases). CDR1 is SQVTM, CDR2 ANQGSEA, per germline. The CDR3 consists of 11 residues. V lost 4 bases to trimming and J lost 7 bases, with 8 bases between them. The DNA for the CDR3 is TGCAGCGTTGGACAGAGTAATGAGCAGTTCTTC. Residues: CSVGQSNEQFF.

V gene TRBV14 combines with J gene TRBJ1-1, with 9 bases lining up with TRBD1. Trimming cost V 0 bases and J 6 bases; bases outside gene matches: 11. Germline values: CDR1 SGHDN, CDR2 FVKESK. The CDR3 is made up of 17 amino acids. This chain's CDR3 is CASSQDGQGNVIAEAFF. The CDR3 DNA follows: TGTGCCAGCAGCCAAGATGGACAGGGGAATGTCATCGCTGAAGCTTTCTTT. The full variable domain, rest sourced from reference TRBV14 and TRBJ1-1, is EAGVTQFPSHSVIEKGQTVTLRCDPISGHDNLYWYRRVMGKEIKFLLHFVKESKQDESGMPNNRFLAERTGGTYSTLKVQPAELEDSGVYFCASSQDGQGNVIAEAFFGQGTRLTVV.

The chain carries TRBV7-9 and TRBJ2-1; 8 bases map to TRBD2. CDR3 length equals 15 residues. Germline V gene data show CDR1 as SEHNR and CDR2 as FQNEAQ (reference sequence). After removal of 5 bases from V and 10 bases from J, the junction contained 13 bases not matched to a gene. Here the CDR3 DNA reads TGTGCCAGCAGCCCAACTAGCGGACCCTACGAGGAGCAGTTCTTC. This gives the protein CASSPTSGPYEEQFF.

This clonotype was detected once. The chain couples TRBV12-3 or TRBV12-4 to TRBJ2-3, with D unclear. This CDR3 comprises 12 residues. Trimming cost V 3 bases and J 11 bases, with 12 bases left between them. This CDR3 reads CASSLSLVVQYF. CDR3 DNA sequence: TGTGCCAGCAGTTTGAGCCTGGTTGTGCAGTATTTT.

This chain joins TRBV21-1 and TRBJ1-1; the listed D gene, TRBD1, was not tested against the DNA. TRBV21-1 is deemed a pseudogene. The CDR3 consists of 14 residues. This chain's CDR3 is CASSTQGFNTEAFF. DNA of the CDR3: TGTGCCAGCAGCACACAGGGTTTTAACACTGAAGCTTTCTTT.

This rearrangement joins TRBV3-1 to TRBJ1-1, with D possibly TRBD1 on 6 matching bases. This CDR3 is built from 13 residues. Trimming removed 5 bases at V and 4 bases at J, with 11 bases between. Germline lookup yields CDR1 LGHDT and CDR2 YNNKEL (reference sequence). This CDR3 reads CASSSGVSTEAFF. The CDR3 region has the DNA TGTGCCAGCAGCTCAGGGGTTTCCACTGAAGCTTTCTTT. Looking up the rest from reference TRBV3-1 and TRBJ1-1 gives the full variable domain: DTAVSQTPKYLVTQMGNDKSIKCEQNLGHDTMYWYKQDSKKFLKIMFSYNNKELIINETVPNRFSPKSPDKAHLNLHINSLELGDSAVYFCASSSGVSTEAFFGQGTRLTVV.

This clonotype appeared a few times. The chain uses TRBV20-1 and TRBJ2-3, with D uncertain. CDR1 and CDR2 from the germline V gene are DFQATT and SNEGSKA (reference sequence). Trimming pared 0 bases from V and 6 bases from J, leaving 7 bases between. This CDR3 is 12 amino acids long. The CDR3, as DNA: TGCAGTGCTAGAGATTGGGTGGATACGCAGTATTTT. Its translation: CSARDWVDTQYF.

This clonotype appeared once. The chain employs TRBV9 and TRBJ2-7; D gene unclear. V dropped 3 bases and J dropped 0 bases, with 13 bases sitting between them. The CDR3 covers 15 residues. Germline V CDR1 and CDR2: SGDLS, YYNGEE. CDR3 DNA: TGTGCCAGCAGCGGGGGTTGGATGAACTCCTACGAGCAGTACTTC. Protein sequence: CASSGGWMNSYEQYF. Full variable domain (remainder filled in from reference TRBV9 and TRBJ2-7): DSGVTQTPKHLITATGQRVTLRCSPRSGDLSVYWYQQSLDQGLQFLIQYYNGEERAKGNILERFSAQQFPDLHSELNLSSLELGDSALYFCASSGGWMNSYEQYFGPGTRLTVT.

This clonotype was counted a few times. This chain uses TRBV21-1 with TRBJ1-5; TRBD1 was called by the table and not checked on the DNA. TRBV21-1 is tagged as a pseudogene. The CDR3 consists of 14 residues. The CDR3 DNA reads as TGTGCCAGCAAGCCAAGGATCAGGGGTCAGCCCCAGCATTTT. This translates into CASKPRIRGQPQHF.

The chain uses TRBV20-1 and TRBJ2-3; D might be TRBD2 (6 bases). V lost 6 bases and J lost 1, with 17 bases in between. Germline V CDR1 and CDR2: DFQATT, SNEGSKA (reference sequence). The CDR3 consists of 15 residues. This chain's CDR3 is CSASLAGRGTDTQYF. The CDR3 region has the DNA TGCAGTGCCTCTTTGGCGGGGCGCGGCACAGATACGCAGTATTTT.

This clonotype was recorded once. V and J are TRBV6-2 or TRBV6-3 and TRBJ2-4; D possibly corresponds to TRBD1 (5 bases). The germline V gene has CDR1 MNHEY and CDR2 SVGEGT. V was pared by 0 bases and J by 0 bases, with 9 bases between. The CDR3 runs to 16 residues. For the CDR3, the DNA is TGTGCCAGCAGTTACTCCGGACACCAAGCCAAAAACATTCAGTACTTC. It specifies CASSYSGHQAKNIQYF.

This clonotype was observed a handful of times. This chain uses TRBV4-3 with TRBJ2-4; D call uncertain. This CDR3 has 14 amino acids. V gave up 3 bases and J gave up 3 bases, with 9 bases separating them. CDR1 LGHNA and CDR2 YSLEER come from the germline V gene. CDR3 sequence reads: CASSQGVGKNIQYF. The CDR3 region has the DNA TGCGCCAGCAGCCAGGGTGTGGGCAAAAACATTCAGTACTTC.

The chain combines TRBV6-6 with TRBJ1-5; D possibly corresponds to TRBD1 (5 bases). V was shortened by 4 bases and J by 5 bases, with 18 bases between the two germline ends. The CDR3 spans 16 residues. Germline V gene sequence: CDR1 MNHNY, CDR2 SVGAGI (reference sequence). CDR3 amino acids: CASSWEVGARDQPQHF. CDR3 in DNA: TGTGCCAGCAGTTGGGAGGTAGGGGCGAGAGATCAGCCCCAGCATTTT.

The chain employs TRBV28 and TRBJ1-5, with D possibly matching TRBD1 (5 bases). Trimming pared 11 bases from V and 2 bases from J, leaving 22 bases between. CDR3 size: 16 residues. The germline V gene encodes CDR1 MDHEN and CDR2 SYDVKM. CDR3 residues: CAGGQDGGLGNQPQHF. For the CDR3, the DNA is TGTGCCGGCGGGCAGGATGGGGGTCTGGGCAATCAGCCCCAGCATTTT.

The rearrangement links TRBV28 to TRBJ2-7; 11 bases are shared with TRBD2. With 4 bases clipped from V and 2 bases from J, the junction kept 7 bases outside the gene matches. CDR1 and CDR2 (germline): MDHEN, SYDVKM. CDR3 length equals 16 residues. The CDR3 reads CASSSPRLAGPYEQYF. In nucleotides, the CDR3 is TGTGCCAGCAGTTCCCCTCGACTAGCGGGGCCCTACGAGCAGTACTTC.

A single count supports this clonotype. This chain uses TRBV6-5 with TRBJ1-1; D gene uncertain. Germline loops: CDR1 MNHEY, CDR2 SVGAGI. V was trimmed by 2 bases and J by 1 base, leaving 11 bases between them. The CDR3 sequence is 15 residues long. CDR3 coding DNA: TGTGCCAGCAGTTACGCTGCCAGCGCGAACACTGAAGCTTTCTTT. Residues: CASSYAASANTEAFF.

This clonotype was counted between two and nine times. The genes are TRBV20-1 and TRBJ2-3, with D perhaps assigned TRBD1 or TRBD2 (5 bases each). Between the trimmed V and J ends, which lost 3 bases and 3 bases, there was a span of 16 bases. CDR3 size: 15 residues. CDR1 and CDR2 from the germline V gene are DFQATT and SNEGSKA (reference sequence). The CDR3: CSARDWTKGTDTQYF. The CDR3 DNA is TGCAGTGCTAGGGACTGGACAAAGGGGACAGATACGCAGTATTTT.

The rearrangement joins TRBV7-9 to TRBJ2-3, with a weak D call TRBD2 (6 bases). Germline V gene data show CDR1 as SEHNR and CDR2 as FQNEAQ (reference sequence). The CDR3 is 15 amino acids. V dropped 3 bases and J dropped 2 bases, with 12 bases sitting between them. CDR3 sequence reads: CASSFLAYDTDTQYF. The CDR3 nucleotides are TGTGCCAGCAGCTTCCTAGCGTATGACACAGATACGCAGTATTTT. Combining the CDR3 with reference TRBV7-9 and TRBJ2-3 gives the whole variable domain DTGVSQNPRHKITKRGQNVTFRCDPISEHNRLYWYRQTLGQGPEFLTYFQNEAQLEKSRLLSDRFSAERPKGSFSTLEIQRTEQGDSAMYLCASSFLAYDTDTQYFGPGTRLTVL.